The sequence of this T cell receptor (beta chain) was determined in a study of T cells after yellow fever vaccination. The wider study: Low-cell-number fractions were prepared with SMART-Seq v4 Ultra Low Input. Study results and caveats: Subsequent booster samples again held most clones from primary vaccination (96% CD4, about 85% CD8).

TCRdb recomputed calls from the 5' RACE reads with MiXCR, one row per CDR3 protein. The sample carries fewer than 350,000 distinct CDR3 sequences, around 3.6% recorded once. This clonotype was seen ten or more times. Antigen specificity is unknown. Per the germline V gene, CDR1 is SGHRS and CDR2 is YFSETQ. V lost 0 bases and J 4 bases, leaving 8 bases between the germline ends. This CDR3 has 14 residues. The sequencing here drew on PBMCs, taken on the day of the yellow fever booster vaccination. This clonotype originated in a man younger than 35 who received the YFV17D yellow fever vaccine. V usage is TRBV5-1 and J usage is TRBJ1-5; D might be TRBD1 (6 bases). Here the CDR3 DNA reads TGCGCCAGCAGCTTGGGGGGGGCGAATCAGCCCCAGCATTTT. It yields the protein CASSLGGANQPQHF.